Below are 3 T cell receptor beta chains sequenced from a single sample in a study of blood T cells in healthy people across ages. The authors ran a second PCR of about 7 to 11 cycles using a sample-barcoded 5' primer and a J-beta primer mix. TCRdb reanalysed the 5' RACE reads using MiXCR and keeps one entry per CDR3 protein. The sample includes 760,000 or so distinct CDR3 sequences, 20% to 30% of them seen just once. These same records also appear under a second study, on T cells of mothers and their children.

The sample comprised blood. These receptor sequences come from a boy younger than 18 in good health.

Details on this clonotype: The junction departs from the called germline gene at one end, perhaps through a read error. This chain links TRBV6-1 with TRBJ2-5; 7 bases align to TRBD1. The CDR3 consists of 13 residues. Germline CDR1 reads MNHNS; CDR2 reads SASEGT. The CDR3 sequence is CAIGGQDKEAQYF. CDR3 in DNA: TGTGCCATAGGCGGACAGGATAAAGAGGCCCAGTACTTC.

The chain links TRBV6-6 to TRBJ2-4; 10 nucleotides line up with TRBD1. The V and J ends lost 9 bases and 5 bases, in that order; junction bases with no gene match: 4. Germline CDR1 and CDR2: MNHNY and SVGAGI (reference sequence). The CDR3 sequence is 13 residues long. CDR3 in amino acids: CASYDRGQNIQYF. The CDR3 nucleotides read TGTGCCAGTTACGACAGGGGGCAAAACATTCAGTACTTC.

The V and J genes are TRBV1 and TRBJ2-5. TRBV1 is deemed a pseudogene. This CDR3 is built from 13 residues. The CDR3 region is CTSSQDLDETQYF. CDR3 nucleotides: TGCACCAGCAGCCAAGATCTGGACGAGACCCAGTACTTC.